The 25 T cell receptor beta chains below come from one sample, sequenced in a study of blood T cells in healthy people across ages. Using a J-beta primer mix together with a sample-barcoded 5' primer, a second PCR was run for roughly 6 to 12 cycles. TCRdb reprocessed the 5' RACE reads via MiXCR and lists one record per CDR3 protein. This table has just under 750,000 distinct CDR3 sequences, 22% appearing once. Source material: blood. These TCRs come from an older man in good health.

The chain recombines TRBV9 with TRBJ1-2; D is uncertain. The CDR3 is made up of 13 amino acids. Germline CDR1 and CDR2: SGDLS and YYNGEE. Between the trimmed V and J ends, which lost 0 bases and 4 bases, there was a span of 7 bases. CDR3 in DNA: TGTGCCAGCAGCGTAGAAGGGCTCTATGGCTACACCTTC. Its protein product is CASSVEGLYGYTF.

Regarding this clonotype: It is likely a read error, because the conserved phenylalanine at the end of the CDR3 is missing. V and J are TRBV5-1 and TRBJ2-3; a weak D match, TRBD2 (6 bases). Trimming cost V 0 bases and J 5 bases, with 10 bases left between them. The germline V gene has CDR1 SGHRS and CDR2 YFSETQ. The CDR3 has 14 amino acids. CDR3 region: CASSLAGEKDTQYL. As DNA, the CDR3 is TGCGCCAGCAGCTTGGCGGGGGAGAAAGATACGCAGTATTTG.

Remarks on this clonotype: Given a much more abundant clone one base away, this may be a read error. A read error is likely, as this CDR3 ends without the conserved phenylalanine or tryptophan. The chain carries TRBV2 and TRBJ1-2; D is unclear. The CDR3 length is 14 residues. CDR1 and CDR2 from the germline V gene are SNHLY and FYNNEI. The V end lost 1 base, the J end lost 7 bases, and 13 bases lay between the germline ends. The CDR3 nucleotides read TGTGCCAGCAGTGAAGAGCCCAGACTCTTTGGCTACACCCTC. Protein sequence: CASSEEPRLFGYTL.

The J gene is TRBJ1-4, the V gene TRBV7-9; D unresolved. Germline CDR1 and CDR2: SEHNR and FQNEAQ (reference sequence). The CDR3 sequence is 15 residues long. Trimming stripped 8 bases from V and 5 bases from J, with 18 bases between. The CDR3 loop is CASLRGSWANEKLFF. The CDR3 bases are TGTGCCAGCCTCCGTGGGTCCTGGGCGAATGAAAAACTGTTTTTT.

The V and J genes are TRBV29-1 and TRBJ2-7, with TRBD2 matching 10 bases. With the DNA end fitting TRBJ2-1 better, the J assignment may be wrong. Germline values: CDR1 SQVTM, CDR2 ANQGSEA. The length of the CDR3 is 14 residues. The CDR3 bases are TGCAGCGTTGTCGCTAGCGGGAGTTTTAATGAGCAGTTCTTC. This codes for CSVVASGSFNEQFF.

This clonotype has more than one count but fewer than ten. The chain recombines TRBV6-1 with TRBJ2-3; perhaps TRBD2 as D (6 bases). Germline V gene lookup returns CDR1 MNHNS and CDR2 SASEGT. The germline V and J ends were trimmed by 10 bases and 2 bases, with 13 bases remaining between them. There are 13 residues in the CDR3. The chain's CDR3 is CAILSGSTDTQYF. The CDR3 bases are TGTGCCATCCTCAGCGGGTCCACAGATACGCAGTATTTT.

The sample holds a few counts of this clonotype. J is TRBJ2-7 and V is TRBV27; 9 bases line up with TRBD1. Trimming took 2 bases from V and 6 from J; bases not matched to a gene: 8. The CDR3 covers 15 residues. Germline V gene lookup returns CDR1 MNHEY and CDR2 SMNVEV (reference sequence). The CDR3 sequence: CASSLTIQGAFEQYF. CDR3 bases: TGTGCCAGCAGTTTAACCATACAGGGGGCTTTCGAGCAGTACTTC.

The V gene is TRBV7-2, the J gene TRBJ2-1, with TRBD2 as a possible D gene (6 bases). Trimming took 3 bases from V and 5 from J, leaving 14 bases between them. Germline lookup yields CDR1 SGHTA and CDR2 FQGNSA. The CDR3 contains 15 residues. This CDR3 is CASSFRLGANNEQFF. The DNA of the CDR3 is TGTGCCAGCAGCTTTCGACTAGGCGCCAACAATGAGCAGTTCTTC. The full variable domain, with the rest looked up from reference TRBV7-2 and TRBJ2-1, is GAGVSQSPSNKVTEKGKDVELRCDPISGHTALYWYRQSLGQGLEFLIYFQGNSAPDKSGLPSDRFSAERTGGSVSTLTIQRTQQEDSAVYLCASSFRLGANNEQFFGPGTRLTVL.

This clonotype occurred a few times. This chain's CDR3 is CASSRTGLTPNFGNTIYF. For the CDR3, the DNA is TGTGCCAGCAGCCGGACAGGGCTAACCCCGAACTTTGGAAACACCATATATTTT. The rearrangement uses TRBV7-9 and TRBJ1-3; TRBD1 agrees at 8 bases. J was trimmed by 3 bases and V by 5 bases; bases with no gene match: 15. The CDR3 length is 18 residues. CDR1 is SEHNR, CDR2 FQNEAQ, per germline (reference sequence).

Only a few counts were recorded for this clonotype. V is TRBV6-4 and J is TRBJ1-4, with a tentative D call TRBD1 (6 bases). From germline, CDR1 is MRHNA and CDR2 SNTAGT. Trimming pared 5 bases from V and 7 bases from J, leaving 14 bases between. The CDR3 extends over 14 amino acids. The CDR3 protein is CASSFTGSGEKLFF. DNA of the CDR3: TGTGCCAGCAGTTTTACAGGGAGTGGTGAAAAACTGTTTTTT.

The V call is TRBV5-1, the J call TRBJ1-3; D uncertain. This CDR3 comprises 16 residues. In germline, CDR1 is SGHRS, CDR2 YFSETQ. Trimming took 4 bases from V and 0 from J, leaving 14 bases between them. The CDR3: CASSLSGFGSGNTIYF. DNA for the CDR3: TGCGCCAGCAGCCTGTCGGGGTTTGGCTCTGGAAACACCATATATTTT.

This chain joins TRBV15 and TRBJ2-1; possibly TRBD2 for D (6 bases). V shed 3 bases and J shed 8 bases, with 11 bases lying between them. This CDR3 is 13 amino acids long. Germline V gives CDR1 LNHNV, CDR2 YYDKDF (reference sequence). The CDR3 region is CATSRGLRDEQFF. The CDR3 DNA sequence: TGTGCCACCAGCAGGGGACTTCGGGATGAGCAGTTCTTC.

There are a few counts of this clonotype. The V call is TRBV3-1, the J call TRBJ1-6, with D maybe TRBD1 (6 bases). The V and J ends lost 6 bases and 3 bases respectively, with 15 bases between them. Germline values: CDR1 LGHDT, CDR2 YNNKEL (reference sequence). This CDR3 spans 16 amino acids. In nucleotides, the CDR3 is TGTGCCAGCAGTCGGGACACCCAGAGCTATAATTCACCCCTCCACTTT. This codes for CASSRDTQSYNSPLHF.

Details on this clonotype: A much larger clone differs by one base, so this may be a read error. J is TRBJ2-7 and V is TRBV5-1; 7 positions match TRBD2. In germline, CDR1 is SGHRS, CDR2 YFSETQ. Trimming at V came to 4 bases and at J to 4 bases, leaving 8 bases not matched to a gene. The CDR3 sequence is 14 residues long. The CDR3 region is CASSLGRGVYEQYF. The CDR3 DNA sequence: TGCGCCAGCAGCCTGGGACGGGGGGTATACGAGCAGTACTTC.

The chain links TRBV20-1 to TRBJ2-3, with 13 bases matching TRBD2. There are 15 residues in the CDR3. Germline CDR1 DFQATT, CDR2 SNEGSKA (reference sequence). J gave up 3 bases and V 5 bases, and 5 bases lay outside the gene matches. The CDR3 region has the DNA TGCAGTGCTCCCTGGACTAGCGGGAGAACAGATACGCAGTATTTT. This translates into CSAPWTSGRTDTQYF.

J is TRBJ2-7 and V is TRBV6-1; tentative D call: TRBD2 (6 bases). This CDR3 is built from 15 residues. The V end was cut by 3 bases, the J end by 2 bases, with 14 bases between. The V gene's germline CDR1 is MNHNS and CDR2 SASEGT. The CDR3 sequence: CASSETGGNAYEQYV. CDR3 nucleotides: TGTGCCAGCAGTGAGACTGGCGGGAACGCCTACGAGCAGTACGTC.

This clonotype was recorded at least ten times. This sequence joins TRBV5-1 and TRBJ1-2; D unclear. Germline assignment: CDR1 SGHRS and CDR2 YFSETQ. Trimming left V 4 bases short and J 8 bases short, with 15 bases between. The CDR3 runs 13 residues. This CDR3 is CASSPDTIWGYTF. In DNA form, the CDR3 reads TGCGCCAGCAGCCCTGACACAATTTGGGGCTACACCTTC.

This clonotype appeared many times. The chain links TRBV9 to TRBJ2-1; D tentatively fits TRBD1 or TRBD2 (5 bases each). The CDR3 length is 13 residues. Germline lookup yields CDR1 SGDLS and CDR2 YYNGEE. V lost 3 bases, J lost 7 bases, and 11 bases lay in between. The CDR3, as DNA: TGTGCCAGCAGCGCCGGGACGAATAATGAGCAGTTCTTC. Translation gives CASSAGTNNEQFF.

This clonotype was seen only a few times. This chain joins TRBV15 and TRBJ2-3; D tentatively fits TRBD1 or TRBD2 (5 bases each). Trimming pared 0 bases from V and 0 bases from J, leaving 7 bases between. Germline assignment: CDR1 LNHNV and CDR2 YYDKDF (reference sequence). There are 15 residues in the CDR3. The CDR3 is CATSREGDSTDTQYF. DNA of the CDR3: TGTGCCACCAGCAGAGAAGGGGACAGCACAGATACGCAGTATTTT.

This rearrangement joins TRBV6-1 to TRBJ2-7; 7 bases agree with TRBD2. Unmatched junction bases numbered 14, after V lost 6 bases and J lost 3 bases. There are 16 residues in the CDR3. CDR1 and CDR2 from the germline V gene are MNHNS and SASEGT. The CDR3 DNA reads TGTGCCAGCAGCCTCTGGCTCGAGCGGGACCTCTACGAGCAGTACTTC. This codes for CASSLWLERDLYEQYF.

The V gene is TRBV3-1, the J gene TRBJ1-2; TRBD1 is a possible D gene (5 bases). V lost 7 bases and J lost 5, with 8 bases in between. From germline, CDR1 is LGHDT and CDR2 YNNKEL (reference sequence). The CDR3 totals 11 residues. The CDR3 DNA reads as TGTGCCAGCACCCAGGGATATGGCTACACCTTC. Translated, it gives CASTQGYGYTF.

The V call is TRBV10-3, the J call TRBJ1-2; 9 bases fit TRBD1. J was trimmed by 3 bases and V by 9 bases; bases with no gene match: 5. The CDR3 loop spans 13 amino acids. The germline gives CDR1 ENHRY, CDR2 SYGVKD. The CDR3 region has the DNA TGTGCCATGGCTGGGGACAGGGACTATGGCTACACCTTC. Its translation is CAMAGDRDYGYTF.

The chain links TRBV29-1 to TRBJ2-5; 10 bases are shared with TRBD1. CDR1 is SQVTM, CDR2 ANQGSEA, per germline. CDR3 size: 13 residues. V dropped 6 bases and J dropped 1; count of bases not matched to a gene: 2. CDR3 coding DNA: TGCAGCGTGGACAGGGGGAGCCAAGAGACCCAGTACTTC. Its translation: CSVDRGSQETQYF.

As DNA, the CDR3 is TGCGCCAGCAGCCAAGAAAGGGGACGGATCAATCAGCCCCAGCATTTT. Protein: CASSQERGRINQPQHF. The chain uses TRBV4-3 and TRBJ1-5; a possible D gene is TRBD1 (5 bases). Germline V gene data show CDR1 as LGHNA and CDR2 as YSLEER. Trimming stripped 0 bases from V and 3 bases from J, with 12 bases between. This CDR3 is 16 amino acids long.

This clonotype was picked up a small number of times. The chain combines TRBV3-1 with TRBJ2-1; 7 bases fit TRBD2. Unmatched junction bases numbered 9, after V lost 4 bases and J lost 0 bases. This CDR3 comprises 17 residues. The germline CDR1 and CDR2 sequences are LGHDT and YNNKEL (reference sequence). CDR3: CASSPDRGGDSYNEQFF. The CDR3 nucleotides read TGTGCCAGCAGCCCCGATCGCGGGGGTGACTCCTACAATGAGCAGTTCTTC.